This T cell receptor beta chain was identified in a study of T cell repertoires in cytomegalovirus infection. The overall study: Alongside well-studied HLA-B-restricted CMV epitopes, recently identified HLA-C-restricted CMV epitopes were also used. Indicated by public TCR beta signatures were CMV infection and matching HLA type. General study points: Dominating the ex vivo response were TCR beta clonotypes that were CMV-specific and HLA-C-restricted. Identification of carriers of CMV plus the relevant HLA was achieved through cumulative public TCR beta family frequency.

This clonotype occurred many times. The antigen is undetermined. Per germline, CDR1 SGHTS and CDR2 YDEGEE. This CDR3 has 10 amino acids. V lost 2 bases, J lost 10 bases, and 4 bases lay in between. TCRdb processed the reads anew with MiXCR; each CDR3 protein has one entry. Of 200,000 to 250,000 distinct CDR3 sequences listed, about 39% are singletons. The sequenced sample was CD8+ T cells from cultured PBMCs, obtained from culture after CMV antigen stimulation. The TCR sequence derives from a human donor in good health (CMV status not recorded). Some clones in this sample may be carry-over from other donors' samples. V gene TRBV5-8 combines with J gene TRBJ2-1; D gene uncertain. CDR3 sequence: CASSLREQFF. For the CDR3, the DNA is TGTGCCAGCAGCTTACGAGAGCAGTTCTTC.